Following are 21 T cell receptor beta chains from one sample sequenced in a study of blood T cell repertoires in COVID-19. Libraries were prepared by immunoSEQ multiplex PCR; TCRdb keeps only in-frame clonotypes and omits some of them. The sample holds around 240,000 clones, 80% to 90% seen once. The sequenced sample was PBMCs or T cells enriched from blood (not recorded which). All receptors come from a woman aged 45-65 years who had recovered from COVID-19.

The chain employs TRBV24-1 and TRBJ2-2; 7 bases are a match to TRBD1. The V segment lost 0 bases and the J segment 3 bases; nucleotides outside the gene matches: 6. Per germline, CDR1 KGHDR and CDR2 SFDVKD. CDR3 length: 17 residues. The DNA of the CDR3 is TGTGCCACCAGTGATTTGTTGACAGGGTCGGACACCGGGGAGCTGTTTTTT. Its translation is CATSDLLTGSDTGELFF.

The rearrangement links TRBV10-2 to TRBJ1-5, with D possibly TRBD1 on 6 matching bases. V was cut by 7 bases and J by 0 bases, with 10 bases left in between. Per the germline V gene, CDR1 is WSHSY and CDR2 is SAAADI. The CDR3 is made up of 14 amino acids. The CDR3 reads CASTGTTSNQPQHF. In DNA form, the CDR3 reads TGCGCCAGCACCGGGACAACTAGCAATCAGCCCCAGCATTTT.

The chain is built from TRBV4-1 and TRBJ2-5, with 7 positions matching TRBD2. This CDR3 contains 17 residues. Looked up from germline, CDR1 is MGHRA and CDR2 is YSYEKL. V was clipped by 0 bases and J by 3 bases; unmatched bases: 10. The CDR3 DNA sequence: TGCGCCAGCAGCCAAGACCCTAGCGGTGCCTCTAAAGAGACCCAGTACTTC. Protein: CASSQDPSGASKETQYF.

This chain links TRBV4-1 with TRBJ2-7, with 9 bases that match TRBD2. The CDR3 loop spans 16 amino acids. The germline V gene has CDR1 MGHRA and CDR2 YSYEKL. Germline trimming cut 0 bases from V and 7 bases from J; bases unmatched to any gene: 10. In nucleotides, the CDR3 is TGCGCCAGCAGCCAAGATCGGGGACTAGCCTCTACGGAGCAGTACTTC. This codes for CASSQDRGLASTEQYF.

The chain uses TRBV27 and TRBJ1-2; TRBD1 matches at 7 bases. V shed 5 bases and J 3 bases; nucleotides not matched to a gene: 6. Germline assignment: CDR1 MNHEY and CDR2 SMNVEV (reference sequence). CDR3 size: 14 residues. CDR3: CASSQTGTDYGYTF. The CDR3 DNA sequence: TGTGCCAGCAGTCAGACAGGGACGGACTATGGCTACACCTTC.

V usage is TRBV29-1 and J usage is TRBJ1-2; 7 bases align to TRBD1. In germline, CDR1 is SQVTM, CDR2 ANQGSEA. This CDR3 contains 13 residues. The V segment lost 7 bases and the J segment 4 bases; nucleotides outside the gene matches: 9. CDR3 in DNA: TGCAGCGCCGACGACAGGGCAGGCTATGGCTACACCTTC. Protein sequence: CSADDRAGYGYTF.

The gene calls are TRBV28 and TRBJ2-1, with TRBD2 matching over 10 bases. This CDR3 is 17 amino acids long. J lost 6 bases, V lost 3 bases, and 11 bases had no gene match. Per the germline V gene, CDR1 is MDHEN and CDR2 is SYDVKM. The CDR3 loop reads CASSLPELAGGINEQFF. CDR3 sequence (DNA): TGTGCCAGCAGTTTGCCCGAGTTAGCGGGAGGTATCAATGAGCAGTTCTTC.

The V call is TRBV10-3, the J call TRBJ2-1, with 14 bases that match TRBD2. Germline V gene data show CDR1 as ENHRY and CDR2 as SYGVKD. The junction had 6 bases not matched to a gene; V was cut back by 10 bases and J by 1 base. This CDR3 comprises 16 residues. CDR3: CATHGTSGSSYNEQFF. CDR3 nucleotide sequence: TGTGCCACCCACGGGACTAGCGGGAGTTCCTACAATGAGCAGTTCTTC.

The chain combines TRBV28 with TRBJ2-1, with TRBD1 matching over 8 bases. Germline loops: CDR1 MDHEN, CDR2 SYDVKM. This CDR3 comprises 15 residues. Unmatched junction bases numbered 7, after V lost 6 bases and J lost 3 bases. CDR3: CASSAGDRNYNEQFF. The DNA for the CDR3 is TGTGCCAGCAGCGCCGGGGACAGGAACTACAATGAGCAGTTCTTC.

CDR3 sequence reads: CASSQLGDEQYF. DNA for the CDR3: TGTGCCAGCAGCCAATTAGGGGACGAGCAGTACTTC. V is TRBV3-1 (or the pseudogene TRBV3-2) and J is TRBJ2-7, with D possibly matching TRBD1 (5 bases). Germline CDR1 and CDR2: LGHDT and YNNKEL (reference sequence). V was cut by 2 bases and J by 5 bases, with 7 bases left in between. The CDR3 spans 12 residues.

The chain uses TRBV30 and TRBJ1-2, with unresolved D. From germline, CDR1 is GTSNPN and CDR2 SVGIG (reference sequence). V lost 8 bases and J lost 3, with 13 bases in between. The CDR3 spans 12 residues. CDR3 DNA: TGTGCCGTGGTCGGGATCGACTATGGCTACACCTTC. Translated: CAVVGIDYGYTF.

On this clone itself: The junction does not match germline at one end; this may be a read error. The V call is TRBV2, the J call TRBJ2-5, with D maybe TRBD2 (5 bases). This CDR3 comprises 13 residues. Germline assignment: CDR1 SNHLY and CDR2 FYNNEI. CDR3 nucleotide sequence: TGTGCCAGCAGGGAAGAGGTAGCGCAGACCCAGTACTTC. Its protein product is CASREEVAQTQYF.

The chain recombines TRBV7-2 with TRBJ2-5, with no clear D. The CDR3 contains 15 residues. The germline V gene has CDR1 SGHTA and CDR2 FQGNSA. V was shortened by 2 bases and J by 2 bases, with 12 bases between the two germline ends. The CDR3 DNA sequence: TGTGCCAGCAGCTTAAACTCTGGCGGACAAGAGACCCAGTACTTC. Translating it yields CASSLNSGGQETQYF.

This chain joins TRBV5-4 and TRBJ1-3; tentatively, D is TRBD1 (5 bases). V lost 4 bases, J lost 2 bases, and 13 bases lay in between. Germline V gives CDR1 SGHNT, CDR2 YYREEE (reference sequence). CDR3 length: 15 residues. CDR3 loop: CASSVVGGAGNTIYF. In DNA form, the CDR3 reads TGTGCCAGCAGCGTGGTGGGGGGAGCTGGAAACACCATATATTTT.

The J gene is TRBJ2-1, the V gene TRBV18; possibly TRBD1 for D (8 bases). Germline CDR1 is KGHSH and CDR2 is LQKENI. V dropped 2 bases and J dropped 0 bases, with 20 bases sitting between them. The CDR3 loop spans 19 amino acids. The CDR3 protein is CASSPDRGGGSGSYNEQFF. The CDR3 DNA sequence: TGTGCCAGCTCACCAGACAGGGGAGGCGGGAGTGGCTCCTACAATGAGCAGTTCTTC.

This CDR3 is CASSLEGTGFMNTEAFF. In DNA, the CDR3 is TGCGCCAGCAGCTTGGAAGGGACAGGTTTTATGAACACTGAAGCTTTCTTT. The rearrangement joins TRBV5-1 to TRBJ1-1; the match to TRBD1 covers 8 bases. This CDR3 has 17 residues. V dropped 0 bases and J dropped 0; count of bases not matched to a gene: 7. Germline CDR1 SGHRS, CDR2 YFSETQ.

The rearrangement uses TRBV28 and TRBJ2-3; 9 bases agree with TRBD2. V lost 2 bases, J lost 0 bases, and 0 bases stayed unmatched. Germline-derived CDR1 and CDR2 are MDHEN and SYDVKM. The CDR3 spans 15 residues. The CDR3 bases are TGTGCCAGCAGTTTACTAGCGGGAAGCACAGATACGCAGTATTTT. This encodes CASSLLAGSTDTQYF.

This chain uses TRBV15 with TRBJ2-3; 12 bases align to TRBD1. The CDR3 is 19 residues long. V lost 9 bases, J lost 1 base, and 17 bases stayed unmatched. Germline lookup yields CDR1 LNHNV and CDR2 YYDKDF (reference sequence). This CDR3 is CATRDRGLLAGVGTDTQYF. DNA of the CDR3: TGTGCCACGCGGGACAGGGGGCTGCTAGCGGGAGTAGGCACAGATACGCAGTATTTT. The entire variable domain, with the rest obtained from reference TRBV15 and TRBJ2-3, is as follows: DAMVIQNPRYQVTQFGKPVTLSCSQTLNHNVMYWYQQKSSQAPKLLFHYYDKDFNNEADTPDNFQSRRPNTSFCFLDIRSPGLGDTAMYLCATRDRGLLAGVGTDTQYFGPGTRLTVL.

The rearrangement joins TRBV19 to TRBJ2-1; D may be TRBD2 (6 bases). Trimming removed 0 bases at V and 10 bases at J, with 10 bases between. From germline, CDR1 is LNHDA and CDR2 SQIVND (reference sequence). The CDR3 is 13 residues long. This CDR3 reads CASSIDPGEEQFF. The CDR3 DNA sequence: TGTGCCAGTAGTATAGACCCGGGGGAGGAGCAGTTCTTC.

J is TRBJ2-3 and V is TRBV3-1 (or the pseudogene TRBV3-2); D remains ambiguous. The V gene lost 1 base and the J gene lost 2 bases, with 7 bases spanning the gap. The CDR3 consists of 14 residues. Germline CDR1 reads LGHDT; CDR2 reads YNNKEL (reference sequence). CDR3 coding DNA: TGTGCCAGCAGCCAAGCAGGTTCCACAGATACGCAGTATTTT. This encodes CASSQAGSTDTQYF.

The chain combines TRBV11-3 with TRBJ2-1, with 11 nucleotides matching TRBD2. The germline V gene has CDR1 SGHNT and CDR2 YENEEA. This CDR3 contains 17 residues. V shed 3 bases, J shed 3 bases, and the junction held 7 bases outside the gene matches. DNA for the CDR3: TGTGCCAGCAGCTTGAGGGGGGGACTAGCGGACTACAATGAGCAGTTCTTC. Residues: CASSLRGGLADYNEQFF.